The text below deals with one T cell receptor (beta chain). The antigen is unknown. These data belong to a study of cytomegalovirus exposure and HLA in healthy donors. The study's findings and limits: A few of the chains that were CMV-associated were confirmed in vitro to be specific for CMV antigens. The study recorded over 150 TCR beta chains that were cytomegalovirus-associated. As was reported, the classifier diagnosed cytomegalovirus status with high specificity and sensitivity.

Assay used: immunoSEQ multiplex PCR; TCRdb lists only in-frame clones, some missing. The data hold about 160,000 clones, with 75% to 90% observed a single time. V lost 4 bases to trimming and J lost 3 bases, with 15 bases between them. Looked up from germline, CDR1 is SGHTA and CDR2 is FQGTGA. The CDR3 has 15 amino acids. Sequenced sample: PBMCs. The TCR sequence derives from a woman between 18 and 29 years old in good health and CMV-seronegative. V is TRBV7-3 and J is TRBJ1-1; D unclear. CDR3 sequence (DNA): TGTGCCAGCAGCTCGGCGGGTGGCAGTCACACTGAAGCTTTCTTT. Translating it yields CASSSAGGSHTEAFF.